This is a list of T cell receptor beta chains from one sample in a study of blood T cell repertoires in COVID-19. TCRdb keeps only in-frame clones here, not all; method: immunoSEQ multiplex PCR. The sample yields approximately 150,000 clones, around 90% seen once. The specimen sequenced was peripheral blood. These receptors were obtained from a woman aged 45-65 years with acute or convalescent COVID-19. Both conserved end residues are part of each CDR3. Fields, in order: J gene, CDR3 length, clone size, V gene, CDR3 protein. Rows give clone size only sometimes, using once, few, many, or a class for an expanded clone.

J gene: TRBJ2-1; CDR3 length: 13; clone size: -; V gene: TRBV13; CDR3 protein: CASTWGRGWEQFF
J gene: TRBJ2-7; CDR3 length: 13; clone size: -; V gene: TRBV11-1; CDR3 protein: CASSPRQAYEQYF
J gene: TRBJ2-3; CDR3 length: 12; clone size: -; V gene: TRBV27; CDR3 protein: CASSPSTDTQYF
J gene: TRBJ2-7; CDR3 length: 14; clone size: few; V gene: TRBV9; CDR3 protein: CASSPSTGSYEQYF
J gene: TRBJ1-2; CDR3 length: 12; clone size: -; V gene: TRBV11-2; CDR3 protein: CASSSGQQGYTF
J gene: TRBJ1-3; CDR3 length: 14; clone size: -; V gene: TRBV23-1; CDR3 protein: CASSQRALGNTIYF
J gene: TRBJ2-1; CDR3 length: 16; clone size: -; V gene: TRBV7-9; CDR3 protein: CASSLGGGRHQNEQFF
J gene: TRBJ1-2; CDR3 length: 13; clone size: -; V gene: TRBV6-5; CDR3 protein: CASRPGTGGGYTF
J gene: TRBJ2-7; CDR3 length: 16; clone size: -; V gene: TRBV10-3; CDR3 protein: CATKDPEGRGSYEQYF
J gene: TRBJ1-1; CDR3 length: 14; clone size: -; V gene: TRBV18; CDR3 protein: CASSQGTENTEAFF
J gene: TRBJ1-5; CDR3 length: 13; clone size: -; V gene: TRBV2; CDR3 protein: CASLLDRDQPQHF
J gene: TRBJ2-7; CDR3 length: 15; clone size: -; V gene: TRBV6-5; CDR3 protein: CASSYSASGNVEQYF
J gene: TRBJ1-3; CDR3 length: 14; clone size: -; V gene: TRBV2; CDR3 protein: CASARQGSGNTIYF
J gene: TRBJ1-6; CDR3 length: 14; clone size: -; V gene: TRBV5-1; CDR3 protein: CASSLGTEAPPLHF
J gene: TRBJ1-1; CDR3 length: 15; clone size: once; V gene: TRBV7-3; CDR3 protein: CASSSRQGMNTEAFF
J gene: TRBJ1-2; CDR3 length: 13; clone size: -; V gene: TRBV5-4; CDR3 protein: CASSLPGVYGYTF
J gene: TRBJ1-1; CDR3 length: 20; clone size: -; V gene: TRBV5-1; CDR3 protein: CASSSGTGSARTRMNTEAFF
J gene: TRBJ2-7; CDR3 length: 15; clone size: once; V gene: TRBV5-1; CDR3 protein: CASSPTRDIPYEQYF
J gene: TRBJ2-1; CDR3 length: 14; clone size: once; V gene: TRBV2; CDR3 protein: CASSETGLINEQFF
J gene: TRBJ1-1; CDR3 length: 15; clone size: once; V gene: TRBV4-1; CDR3 protein: CASSLEQGVNTEAFF
J gene: TRBJ2-7; CDR3 length: 13; clone size: -; V gene: TRBV5-1; CDR3 protein: CASRPGQSYEQYF
J gene: TRBJ2-1; CDR3 length: 16; clone size: -; V gene: TRBV5-1; CDR3 protein: CASSFGAGGVDNEQFF